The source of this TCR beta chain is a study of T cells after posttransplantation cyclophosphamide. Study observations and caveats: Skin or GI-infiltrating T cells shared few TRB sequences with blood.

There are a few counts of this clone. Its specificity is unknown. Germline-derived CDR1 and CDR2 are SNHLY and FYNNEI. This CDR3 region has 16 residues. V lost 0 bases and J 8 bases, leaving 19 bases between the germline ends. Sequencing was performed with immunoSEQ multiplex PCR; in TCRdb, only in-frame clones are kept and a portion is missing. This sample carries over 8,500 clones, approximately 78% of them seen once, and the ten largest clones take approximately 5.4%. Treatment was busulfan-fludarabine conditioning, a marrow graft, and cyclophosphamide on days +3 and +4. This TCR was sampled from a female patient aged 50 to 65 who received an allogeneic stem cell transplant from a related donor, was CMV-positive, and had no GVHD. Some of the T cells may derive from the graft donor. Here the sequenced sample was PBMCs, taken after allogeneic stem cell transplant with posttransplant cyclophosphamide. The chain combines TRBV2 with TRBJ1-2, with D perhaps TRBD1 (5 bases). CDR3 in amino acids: CASSEAILGGKEGYTF. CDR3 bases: TGTGCCAGCAGTGAAGCTATTCTGGGGGGGAAGGAGGGCTACACCTTC.